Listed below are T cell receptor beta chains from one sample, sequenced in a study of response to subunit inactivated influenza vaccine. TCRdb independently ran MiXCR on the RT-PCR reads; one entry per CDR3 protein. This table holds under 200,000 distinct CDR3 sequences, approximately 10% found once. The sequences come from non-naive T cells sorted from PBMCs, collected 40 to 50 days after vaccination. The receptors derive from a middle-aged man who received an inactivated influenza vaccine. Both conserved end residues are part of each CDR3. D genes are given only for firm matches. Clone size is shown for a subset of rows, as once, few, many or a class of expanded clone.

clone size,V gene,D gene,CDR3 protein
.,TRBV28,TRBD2,CASSLLAGGPYGGELFF
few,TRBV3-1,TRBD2,CASSQEGLAGSYEQYF
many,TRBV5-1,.,CASSLGGMNTGELFF
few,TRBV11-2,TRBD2,CASSLDFIASGEQYF
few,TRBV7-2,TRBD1,CASSRRPGQGATEAFF
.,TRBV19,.,CASSHPQGGNNEQFF
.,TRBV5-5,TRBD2,CASSVAGSKETQYF
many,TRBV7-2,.,CASSQGPDRINQPQHF
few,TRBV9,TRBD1,CASSPGTGFYQPQHF
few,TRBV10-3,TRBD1,CAISGGGDRGPREQFF
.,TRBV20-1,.,CSARDVGKVLGTEAFF
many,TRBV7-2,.,CASSLGADRNSPLHF
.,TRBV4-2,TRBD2,CASSQGLAGRYTDTQYF
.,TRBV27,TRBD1,CASSWTGTNYGYTF
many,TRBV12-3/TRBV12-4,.,CASTLGSATGELFF
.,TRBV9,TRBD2,CASSARDYSYEQYF
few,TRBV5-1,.,CASGGDFNEKLFF
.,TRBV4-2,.,CASSQNAEQYF
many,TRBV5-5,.,CASSRGRVEDTQYF
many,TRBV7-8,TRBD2,CASSPGLAEYNEQFF
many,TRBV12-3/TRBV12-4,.,CASSLRVGATGELFF
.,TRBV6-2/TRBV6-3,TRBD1,CASRRPGQGALDYTF
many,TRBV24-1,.,CATSDGWSNQPQHF
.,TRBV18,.,CASSAMGNEKLFF
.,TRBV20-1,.,CSAHGRDTESSNQPQHF
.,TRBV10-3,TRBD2,CAISGLAGAYEQYF
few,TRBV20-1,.,CSTHRGVGQPQHF
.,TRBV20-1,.,CSARPIDRGHTDTQYF
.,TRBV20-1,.,CSARDTTGKDTQYF
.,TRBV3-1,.,CASSPTDSNTEAFF
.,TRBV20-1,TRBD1,CSARDPTGRTDTQYF
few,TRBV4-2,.,CASSQDLSQTYEQYF
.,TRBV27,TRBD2,CASSPGLVVEQFF